The TCR beta chain described here comes from a study of T cells in tumors after PD-1 blockade. Across the study: Excluded were patients with checkpoint blockade, immunosuppressants, or radiotherapy or other anti-cancer therapy within 4 weeks. During anti-PD-1 treatment, some patients continued daily vismodegib 150 mg. Peripheral blood samples averaged approximately 33,000 unique clonotypes and 113,528 templates.

Tumor or blood genomic DNA was sequenced, with inputs of roughly 550 ng to 6,500 ng. Some clones are missing from TCRdb's copy, which holds only in-frame ones; the method was immunoSEQ multiplex PCR. The sample shows more than 40,000 clones, around 85% of them seen only once. The V gene's germline CDR1 is ENHRY and CDR2 SYGVKD. The ends lost 6 bases at V and 0 bases at J; junction bases unmatched: 8. The CDR3 has 16 residues. The receptor's source is a human donor with basal cell carcinoma. The sequencing used PBMCs, collected before anti-PD-1 treatment. V is TRBV10-3 and J is TRBJ2-1, with TRBD2 matching 7 bases. CDR3 DNA: TGTGCCATCAGCCGCCGGGCGGGAGCCTCCTACAATGAGCAGTTCTTC. Its protein product is CAISRRAGASYNEQFF.